One T cell receptor (beta chain) is described in this entry. The entry originates in a study of cytomegalovirus exposure and HLA in healthy donors. Study-level background: Approximately 85 million unique TCRs from HLA-typed donors made up an early data release.

Researchers ran the PCR with 60 Vbeta and 13 Jbeta primers. The data were produced by immunoSEQ multiplex PCR, yet TCRdb's version contains in-frame clones alone and is incomplete. The sample records approximately 190,000 clones, 75% to 85% being singletons. The TCR was taken from a young woman in good health and CMV-seronegative. Sample: PBMCs.

In DNA form, the CDR3 reads TGTGCCAGCAGCGCGGCCAGGGGAGTCGGAGAGACCCAGTACTTC. It yields the protein CASSAARGVGETQYF. The gene calls are TRBV7-2 and TRBJ2-5, with D possibly TRBD1 on 6 matching bases. Germline assignment: CDR1 SGHTA and CDR2 FQGNSA. The CDR3 is 15 amino acids. With 5 bases removed from V and 4 bases from J, the gap between germline ends came to 17 bases.